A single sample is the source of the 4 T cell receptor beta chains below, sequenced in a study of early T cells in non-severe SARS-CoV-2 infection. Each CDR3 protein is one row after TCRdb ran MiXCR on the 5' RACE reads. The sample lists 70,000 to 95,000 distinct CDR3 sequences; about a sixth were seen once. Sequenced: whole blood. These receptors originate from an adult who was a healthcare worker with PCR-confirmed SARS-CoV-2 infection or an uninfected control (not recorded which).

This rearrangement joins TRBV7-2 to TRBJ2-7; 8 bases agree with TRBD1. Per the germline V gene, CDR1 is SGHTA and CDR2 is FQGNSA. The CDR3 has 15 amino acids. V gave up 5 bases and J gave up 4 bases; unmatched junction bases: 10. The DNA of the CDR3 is TGTGCCAGCAGCCCTAGACAGGGGCCGGGGTACGAGCAGTACTTC. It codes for CASSPRQGPGYEQYF.

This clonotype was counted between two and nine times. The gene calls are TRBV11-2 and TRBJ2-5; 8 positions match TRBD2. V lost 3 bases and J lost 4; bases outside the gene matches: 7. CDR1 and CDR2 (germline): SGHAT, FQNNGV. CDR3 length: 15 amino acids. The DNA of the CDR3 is TGTGCCAGCAGCTTTTACGGGAGGGAAGGAGAGACCCAGTACTTC. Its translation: CASSFYGREGETQYF.

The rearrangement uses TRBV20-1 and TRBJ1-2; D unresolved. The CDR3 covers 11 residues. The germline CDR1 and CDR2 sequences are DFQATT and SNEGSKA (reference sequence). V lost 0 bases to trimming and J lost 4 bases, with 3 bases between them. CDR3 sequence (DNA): TGCAGTGCTAGAGACAGCTATGGCTACACCTTC. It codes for CSARDSYGYTF.

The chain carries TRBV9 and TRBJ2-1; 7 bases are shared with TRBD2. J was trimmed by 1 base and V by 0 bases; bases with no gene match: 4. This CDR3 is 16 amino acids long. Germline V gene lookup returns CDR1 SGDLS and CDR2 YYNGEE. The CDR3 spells CASSVASGKSYNEQFF. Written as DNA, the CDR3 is TGTGCCAGCAGCGTAGCCAGCGGGAAATCCTACAATGAGCAGTTCTTC.